A single sample is the source of the 9 T cell receptor beta chains below, sequenced in a study of cytomegalovirus exposure and HLA in healthy donors. Clones were sequenced by immunoSEQ multiplex PCR, and TCRdb holds only the in-frame ones, with some missing. The sample contains some 76,000 clones, 94% of which appear only once. Sequencing was done on a sample of PBMCs. These receptors were obtained from a woman aged 18 to 35 in good health and CMV-seronegative.

CDR3 region: CASLGGPYAEAFF. The CDR3 DNA reads as TGTGCCAGCCTCGGGGGGCCGTACGCTGAAGCTTTCTTT. The chain links TRBV2 to TRBJ1-1, with TRBD1 as a possible D gene (6 bases). Germline CDR1 and CDR2: SNHLY and FYNNEI. V lost 8 bases, J lost 6 bases, and 16 bases lay in between. The CDR3 is 13 residues long.

This sequence joins TRBV6-5 and TRBJ2-7, with 10 bases fitting TRBD2. J was trimmed by 0 bases and V by 8 bases; bases with no gene match: 4. Germline V gives CDR1 MNHEY, CDR2 SVGAGI. The CDR3 covers 14 residues. CDR3 loop: CASGLAGGSYEQYF. Written as DNA, the CDR3 is TGTGCCAGCGGATTAGCGGGGGGCTCCTACGAGCAGTACTTC.

The chain carries TRBV7-3 and TRBJ1-1; tentatively, D is TRBD1 (5 bases). CDR3 size: 14 residues. V gave up 0 bases and J gave up 5 bases, with 10 bases separating them. CDR1 is SGHTA, CDR2 FQGTGA, per germline. The CDR3 sequence: CASSLTGVGTEAFF. CDR3 sequence (DNA): TGTGCCAGCAGCTTAACAGGGGTAGGGACTGAAGCTTTCTTT.

The chain carries TRBV6-1 and TRBJ2-3, with D unresolved. Trimming shortened V by 1 base and J by 0 bases, and 11 bases separated the two germline ends. Germline-derived CDR1 and CDR2 are MNHNS and SASEGT. The CDR3 has 16 residues. CDR3 in amino acids: CASSEDQAPSTDTQYF. CDR3 in DNA: TGTGCCAGCAGTGAAGACCAGGCCCCTAGCACAGATACGCAGTATTTT.

This chain connects TRBV4-1 to TRBJ2-1; D remains ambiguous. Germline lookup yields CDR1 MGHRA and CDR2 YSYEKL. Trimming took off 0 bases at V and 12 bases at J, with 9 bases between the two ends. The CDR3 contains 12 residues. CDR3 residues: CASSQDEARQFF. The CDR3 DNA follows: TGCGCCAGCAGCCAAGACGAGGCCAGGCAGTTCTTC.

The chain links TRBV19 to TRBJ2-4; the D gene is possibly TRBD1 (6 bases). CDR1 and CDR2 from the germline V gene are LNHDA and SQIVND (reference sequence). The CDR3 has 11 residues. V lost 10 bases and J 9 bases, leaving 13 bases between the germline ends. This CDR3 reads CATHRGGIQYF. The CDR3 bases are TGTGCCACACACCGAGGGGGCATTCAGTACTTC.

V is TRBV6-4 and J is TRBJ2-3; 11 bases agree with TRBD2. CDR1 and CDR2 from the germline V gene are MRHNA and SNTAGT. This CDR3 region has 16 residues. The ends lost 3 bases at V and 6 bases at J; junction bases unmatched: 8. The CDR3 DNA reads as TGTGCCAGCAGTGAAGGGGTAGCGGGGGGGCCGGATACGCAGTATTTT. Protein sequence: CASSEGVAGGPDTQYF.

This rearrangement joins TRBV28 to TRBJ1-3; D remains unclear. CDR1 is MDHEN, CDR2 SYDVKM, per germline. The V end lost 5 bases, the J end lost 4 bases, and 12 bases lay between the germline ends. The length of the CDR3 is 14 residues. The CDR3 DNA reads as TGTGCCAGCAGTCCCGGGAGGGAGGGAAACACCATATATTTT. Its protein is CASSPGREGNTIYF.

This clone was found a few times. J is TRBJ1-5 and V is TRBV5-1; D is uncertain. Per germline, CDR1 SGHRS and CDR2 YFSETQ. The V end was cut by 2 bases, the J end by 4 bases, with 13 bases between. There are 15 residues in the CDR3. The CDR3 loop is CASSLKPGGNQPQHF. CDR3 DNA: TGCGCCAGCAGCTTAAAGCCCGGCGGAAATCAGCCCCAGCATTTT.